This T cell receptor beta chain was captured in a study of response to subunit inactivated influenza vaccine. Overall study results and limits: Only a handful of new T cells, the authors suggested, are recruited with each seasonal influenza vaccination.

A remark on this clonotype: Its antigen is currently unknown.

The J segment lost 4 bases and the V segment lost 6 bases, leaving 6 bases of the junction unmatched. The CDR3 has 14 amino acids. Germline V CDR1 and CDR2: DFQATT, SNEGSKA (reference sequence). TCRdb itself ran the RT-PCR reads through MiXCR, one entry per CDR3 protein. Of 500,000 or so distinct CDR3 sequences in the sample, 16% were seen once. This chain joins TRBV20-1 and TRBJ1-5; 10 bases are a match to TRBD1. The receptor was derived from a man aged 50-75 years who received an inactivated influenza vaccine. This material consisted of CD4+ T cells sorted from PBMCs, taken roughly 24 months after vaccination. The CDR3 reads CSAPRQGANQPQHF. In DNA, the CDR3 is TGCAGTGCCCCCAGACAGGGGGCAAATCAGCCCCAGCATTTT.